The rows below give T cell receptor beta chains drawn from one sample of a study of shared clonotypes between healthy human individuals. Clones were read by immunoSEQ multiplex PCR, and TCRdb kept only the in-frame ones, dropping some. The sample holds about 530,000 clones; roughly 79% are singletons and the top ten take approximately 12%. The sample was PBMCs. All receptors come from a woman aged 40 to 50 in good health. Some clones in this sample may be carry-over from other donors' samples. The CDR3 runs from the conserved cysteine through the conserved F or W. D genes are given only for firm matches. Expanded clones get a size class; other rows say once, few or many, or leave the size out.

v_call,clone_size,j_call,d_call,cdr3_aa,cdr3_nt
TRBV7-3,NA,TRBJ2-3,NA,CASSLSRDGGTDTQYF,TGTGCCAGCAGCTTAAGCCGGGACGGGGGCACAGATACGCAGTATTTT
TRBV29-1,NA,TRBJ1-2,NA,CSVYSAEEGYTF,TGCAGCGTGTATTCAGCCGAGGAGGGCTACACCTTC
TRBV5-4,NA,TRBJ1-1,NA,CATQDKQSGTEAFF,TGTGCCACCCAAGACAAACAATCGGGCACTGAAGCTTTCTTT
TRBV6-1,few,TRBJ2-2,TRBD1,CASSAGTGVFPGELFF,TGTGCCAGCAGTGCCGGGACAGGGGTTTTTCCCGGGGAGCTGTTTTTT
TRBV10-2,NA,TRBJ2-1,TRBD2,CASRRGLAGPQQFF,TGCGCCAGCAGAAGGGGACTAGCGGGACCCCAGCAGTTCTTC
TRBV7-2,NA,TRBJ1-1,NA,CASSLGVGLPTEAFF,TGTGCCAGCAGCTTAGGAGTGGGGCTGCCCACTGAAGCTTTCTTT
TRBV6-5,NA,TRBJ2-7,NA,CASSPDRSSYEQYF,TGTGCCAGCAGTCCTGACAGGAGCTCCTACGAGCAGTACTTC
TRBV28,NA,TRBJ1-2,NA,CATDVNYGYTF,TGTGCCACGGACGTGAACTATGGCTACACCTTC
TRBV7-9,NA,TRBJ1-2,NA,CASSRQETYGYTF,TGTGCCAGCAGTCGACAGGAGACCTATGGCTACACCTTC
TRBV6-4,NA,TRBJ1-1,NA,CASKKTPKLGGGPDTEAFF,TGTGCCAGCAAAAAAACACCTAAGCTGGGCGGGGGACCGGACACTGAAGCTTTCTTT
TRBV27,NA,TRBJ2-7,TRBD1,CASRWSGTGGYEQYF,TGTGCCAGCAGATGGTCCGGGACAGGTGGCTACGAGCAGTACTTC
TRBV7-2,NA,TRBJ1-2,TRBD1,CASSSRDRVNGYTF,TGTGCCAGCAGCTCCCGGGACAGGGTTAATGGCTACACCTTC
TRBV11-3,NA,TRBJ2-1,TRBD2,CASSPSGISNEQFF,TGTGCCAGCAGCCCTAGCGGGATATCGAATGAGCAGTTCTTC
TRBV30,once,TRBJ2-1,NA,CAWSTGAEDEQFF,TGTGCCTGGAGTACGGGGGCTGAGGATGAGCAGTTCTTC
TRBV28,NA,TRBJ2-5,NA,CASSFQLQGTRETQYF,TGTGCCAGCAGTTTTCAACTACAGGGGACTCGGGAGACCCAGTACTTC
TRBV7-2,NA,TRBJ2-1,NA,CASSLRPGSYNEQFF,TGTGCCAGCAGCTTACGACCGGGGAGCTACAATGAGCAGTTCTTC
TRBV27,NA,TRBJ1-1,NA,CASFDNMNTEAFF,TGTGCCAGCTTCGACAATATGAACACTGAAGCTTTCTTT
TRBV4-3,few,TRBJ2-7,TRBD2,CASSQDRAGEGEQYF,TGCGCCAGCAGCCAAGATCGGGCGGGAGAAGGCGAGCAGTACTTC
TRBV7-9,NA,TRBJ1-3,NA,CASSVAGIGNTIYF,TGTGCCAGCAGCGTAGCAGGGATAGGAAATACCATATATTTT
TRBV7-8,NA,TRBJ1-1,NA,CASSLLSGGRSTEAFF,TGTGCCAGCAGCTTATTATCGGGAGGGCGGAGCACTGAAGCTTTCTTT
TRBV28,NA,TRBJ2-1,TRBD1,CASTNDRGTSSSSYNEQFF,TGTGCCAGCACCAACGACAGGGGGACATCGAGTAGCTCCTACAATGAGCAGTTCTTC
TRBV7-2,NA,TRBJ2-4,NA,CASSLAQGVNIQYF,TGTGCCAGCAGCTTAGCGCAAGGGGTAAACATTCAGTACTTC
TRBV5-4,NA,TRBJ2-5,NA,CASSLISQETQYF,TGTGCCAGCAGCTTGATTAGCCAAGAGACCCAGTACTTC
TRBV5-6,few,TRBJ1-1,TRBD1,CASSFDRGGNTEAFF,TGTGCCAGCAGCTTCGACAGGGGAGGGAACACTGAAGCTTTCTTT